One and the same sample provided the 4 T cell receptor beta chains below, sequenced in a study of beta chain features in type 1 diabetes. Their specific antigens are unknown. Sequencing targeted expressed TCRB transcripts, as all isolated RNA had been reverse transcribed. Assay: immunoSEQ multiplex PCR; the TCRdb copy retains only in-frame clones and omits some. The sample has 640,000 or so clones; roughly 13% are singletons. Study results and caveats: The study found moderately but significantly shorter TCRB CDR3s in all four CD4+ subsets of Type 1 diabetes patients.

The sample was naive CD4+ T cells from blood. The receptors originated from a man aged 18 to 30 with type 1 diabetes.

The chain links TRBV18 to TRBJ1-5, with unresolved D. The CDR3 sequence is 13 residues long. Trimming took 2 bases from V and 4 from J, leaving 6 bases between them. Germline CDR1 KGHSH, CDR2 LQKENI. DNA of the CDR3: TGTGCCAGCTCACCATCCGCGAATCAGCCCCAGCATTTT. Translated: CASSPSANQPQHF.

CDR3 residues: CASSLSQAKNIQYF. The CDR3 nucleotides are TGTGCCAGCAGCTTGTCCCAAGCCAAAAACATTCAGTACTTC. The rearrangement joins TRBV7-9 to TRBJ2-4, with no clear D. The CDR3 has 14 residues. Trimming removed 3 bases from V and 0 bases from J, with 6 bases in between. The germline V gene has CDR1 SEHNR and CDR2 FQNEAQ (reference sequence). The entire variable domain, with the rest obtained from reference TRBV7-9 and TRBJ2-4, is as follows: DTGVSQNPRHKITKRGQNVTFRCDPISEHNRLYWYRQTLGQGPEFLTYFQNEAQLEKSRLLSDRFSAERPKGSFSTLEIQRTEQGDSAMYLCASSLSQAKNIQYFGAGTRLSVL.

This clone was counted a few times. This chain joins TRBV29-1 and TRBJ2-7; TRBD1 agrees at 8 bases. From germline, CDR1 is SQVTM and CDR2 ANQGSEA. V trimming: 6 bases; J trimming: 3 bases; junction bases outside the gene matches: 13. The CDR3 is made up of 15 amino acids. The CDR3 is CSVELSGTGFYEQYF. The CDR3 DNA is TGCAGCGTCGAACTTTCCGGGACAGGATTCTACGAGCAGTACTTC.

This clone was detected a few times. The chain couples TRBV6-5 to TRBJ2-5; D possibly corresponds to TRBD2 (6 bases). The CDR3 sequence is 15 residues long. V lost 0 bases and J lost 4, with 12 bases in between. The germline CDR1 and CDR2 sequences are MNHEY and SVGAGI. CDR3 coding DNA: TGTGCCAGCAGTTACTCAACGGACTACCCAGAGACCCAGTACTTC. This sequence encodes CASSYSTDYPETQYF.